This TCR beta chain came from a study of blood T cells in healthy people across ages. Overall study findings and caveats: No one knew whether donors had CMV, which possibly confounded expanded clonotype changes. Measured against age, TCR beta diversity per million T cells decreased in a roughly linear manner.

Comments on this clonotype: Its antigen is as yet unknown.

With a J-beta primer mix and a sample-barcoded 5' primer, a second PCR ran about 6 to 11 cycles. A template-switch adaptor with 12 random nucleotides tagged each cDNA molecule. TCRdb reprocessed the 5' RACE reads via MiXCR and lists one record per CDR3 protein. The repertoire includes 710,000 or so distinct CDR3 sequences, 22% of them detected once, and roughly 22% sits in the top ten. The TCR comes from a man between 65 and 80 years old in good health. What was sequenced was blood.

The CDR3 loop reads CSARDVGGYDEKLFF. The CDR3 nucleotides are TGCAGTGCTAGAGATGTTGGGGGCTACGATGAAAAACTGTTTTTT. The rearrangement uses TRBV20-1 and TRBJ1-4, with D possibly matching TRBD1 (6 bases). V was trimmed by 0 bases and J by 6 bases, leaving 14 bases between them. The CDR3 extends over 15 amino acids. Germline values: CDR1 DFQATT, CDR2 SNEGSKA (reference sequence).